This is a list of T cell receptor beta chains from one sample in a study of shared T cell receptors in the human thymus. Repertoires were generated with immunoSEQ multiplex PCR, while TCRdb's copy carries only in-frame clones and drops some. The top ten hold roughly 0.0094% of the sample, which has hundreds of thousands of clones, more than 75% seen once. This sample also belongs to another study, concerning human thymus T cells.

Sequenced input: thymocytes. These receptors originate from a boy under three years old with a congenital heart defect. Each CDR3 is given with its conserved first and last residue. D genes are given only for firm matches. Clone size, where shown, is once, few, many, or a class for clones that have expanded.

v_call	d_call	cdr3_length	j_call	clone_size	cdr3_nt	cdr3_aa
TRBV4-3	TRBD1	19	TRBJ1-2	.	TGCGCCAGCAGCCAAGTCACAAAGGACAGGGGGAACTATAACTATGGCTACACCTTC	CASSQVTKDRGNYNYGYTF
TRBV19	.	15	TRBJ2-7	.	TGTGCCAGTAGTCCGAGAGACAGTTTCTCCTACGAGCAGTACTTC	CASSPRDSFSYEQYF
TRBV27	.	16	TRBJ2-6	.	TGTGCCAGCAGTTTATTTGGGGACTTTGGGGCCAACGTCCTGACTTTC	CASSLFGDFGANVLTF
TRBV4-3	TRBD1	16	TRBJ1-4	.	TGCGCCAGCAGCCAATCACGGACAGGGGCGATGAAAAGATTGTTTTTT	CASSQSRTGAMKRLFF
TRBV23-1	.	15	TRBJ1-1	few	TGCGCCAGCAGTCAATCGAGCCAGGGGAAGAGTGAAGCTTTCTTT	CASSQSSQGKSEAFF
TRBV5-4	TRBD1	15	TRBJ1-4	few	TGTGCCAGCAGCCACGGGGACAGGGGGTCTGAAAAACTGTTTTTT	CASSHGDRGSEKLFF
TRBV5-6	TRBD2	18	TRBJ2-6	.	TGTGCCAGCAGCTTGATTGGGCGGGGGTCCTCTGGGGCCAACGTCCTGACTTTC	CASSLIGRGSSGANVLTF
TRBV27	.	16	TRBJ1-6	.	TGTGCCAGCAGCCACCCAGGGGTAAAGTCCGATTCACCCCTCCACTTT	CASSHPGVKSDSPLHF
TRBV2	TRBD1	18	TRBJ2-7	.	TGTGCCAGCATAAGTGAACTGATCGACAGGGGGCTTGAGGACGAGCAGTACTTC	CASISELIDRGLEDEQYF
TRBV11-2	TRBD1	17	TRBJ2-3	few	TGTGCCAGCAGCCCCAAAGCGGGACAGGGTTTTGGAGATACGCAGTATTTT	CASSPKAGQGFGDTQYF